Included here is one T cell receptor (beta chain) sequence, with context. Its specificity is not known. Sequenced material consisted of expressed TCRB transcripts (all of the isolated RNA was reverse transcribed). Profiled with immunoSEQ multiplex PCR; TCRdb holds only in-frame clones, not every one. The data show about 210,000 clones, approximately 10% seen once. This specimen comes from a study of beta chain features in type 1 diabetes. Findings and limits, study-wide: Researchers reported that naive, central memory and Treg TCRB repertoires appeared more similar in patients than in healthy donors.

The authors sorted CD4+ naive, central memory, regulatory and stem cell-like memory cells via CD45RO/CCR7/CD25/CD127/CD95/CD27. Trimming took 6 bases from V and 2 from J, leaving 14 bases between them. CDR1 SGHAT and CDR2 FQDESV come from the germline V gene (reference sequence). This CDR3 is built from 15 residues. The material sequenced was central memory CD4+ T cells from blood. The sequence derives from a man between 18 and 35 years old in good health. This chain joins TRBV11-1 and TRBJ2-1, with D possibly being TRBD1 (5 bases). The CDR3, as DNA: TGTGCCAGCAGTGAGGCAGGGCAGACCTACAATGAGCAGTTCTTC. Protein: CASSEAGQTYNEQFF. The entire variable domain, with the rest obtained from reference TRBV11-1 and TRBJ2-1, is as follows: EAEVAQSPRYKITEKSQAVAFWCDPISGHATLYWYRQILGQGPELLVQFQDESVVDDSQLPKDRFSAERLKGVDSTLKIQPAELGDSAMYLCASSEAGQTYNEQFFGPGTRLTVL.